This T cell receptor (beta chain) emerged from a study of cytomegalovirus exposure and HLA in healthy donors. CDR1 and CDR2 (germline): SGDLS, YYNGEE. The germline V and J ends were trimmed by 3 bases and 7 bases, with 17 bases remaining between them. This CDR3 comprises 15 residues. A multiplex PCR was run with 60 Vbeta primers and 13 Jbeta primers. Clones were sequenced by immunoSEQ multiplex PCR, and TCRdb holds only the in-frame ones, with some missing. This sample yields roughly 100,000 clones, of which 83% are seen a single time; 5% to 6.5% belongs to the top ten. The clonotype originates from a man between 18 and 29 years old in good health and CMV-seronegative. Sample: PBMCs. The chain has TRBV9 and TRBJ2-1; possible D gene TRBD2, 5 bases. CDR3 sequence reads: CASSESGDLGNEQFF. The CDR3 nucleotides read TGTGCCAGCAGCGAATCCGGGGATCTGGGGAATGAGCAGTTCTTC.